The following is a TCR beta chain sequence with its context. Its antigen is still unknown. The data were obtained in a study of cytomegalovirus exposure and HLA in healthy donors. Study findings and constraints: First-cohort TCR clusters tended to co-occur in the approximately 110 validation repertoires, a later analysis found. A list of roughly 180 TCR beta chains associated with cytomegalovirus was given.

The CDR3 totals 17 residues. Sequencing used immunoSEQ multiplex PCR; TCRdb keeps in-frame clones, though not all of them. The repertoire holds around 130,000 clones, with 89% as singletons. V usage is TRBV1 and J usage is TRBJ2-2; the D call in the table, TRBD1, was not verified against the DNA. TRBV1 is assigned pseudogene status. This receptor was taken from a man under 40 in good health and CMV-seronegative. Sequenced input: PBMCs. DNA of the CDR3: TGCACCAGCAGCCGGCCATGGACAGGGAAGGCCACCGGGGAGCTGTTTTTT. It encodes CTSSRPWTGKATGELFF.